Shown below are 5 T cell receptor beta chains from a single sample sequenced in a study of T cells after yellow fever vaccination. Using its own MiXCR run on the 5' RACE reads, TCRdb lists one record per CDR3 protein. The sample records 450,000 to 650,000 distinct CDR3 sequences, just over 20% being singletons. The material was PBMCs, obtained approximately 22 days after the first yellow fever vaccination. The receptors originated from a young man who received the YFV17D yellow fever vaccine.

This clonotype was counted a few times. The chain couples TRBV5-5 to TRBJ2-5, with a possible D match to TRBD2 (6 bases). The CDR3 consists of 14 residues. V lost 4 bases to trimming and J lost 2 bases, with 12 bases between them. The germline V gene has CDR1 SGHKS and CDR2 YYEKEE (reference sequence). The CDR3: CASSPGVAQETQYF. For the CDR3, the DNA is TGTGCCAGCAGCCCGGGGGTCGCTCAAGAGACCCAGTACTTC.

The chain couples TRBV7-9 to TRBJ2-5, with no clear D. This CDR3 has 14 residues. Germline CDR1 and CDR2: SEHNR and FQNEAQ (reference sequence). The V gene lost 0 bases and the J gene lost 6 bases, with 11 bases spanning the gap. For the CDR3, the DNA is TGTGCCAGCAGCTTAGCAAGGGAATTCAAGACCCAGTACTTC. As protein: CASSLAREFKTQYF.

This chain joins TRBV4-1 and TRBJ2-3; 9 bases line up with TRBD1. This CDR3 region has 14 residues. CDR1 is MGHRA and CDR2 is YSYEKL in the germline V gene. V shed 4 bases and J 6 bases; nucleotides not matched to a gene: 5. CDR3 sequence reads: CASSPGTGRDTQYF. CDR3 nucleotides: TGCGCCAGCAGCCCCGGGACAGGGCGGGATACGCAGTATTTT.

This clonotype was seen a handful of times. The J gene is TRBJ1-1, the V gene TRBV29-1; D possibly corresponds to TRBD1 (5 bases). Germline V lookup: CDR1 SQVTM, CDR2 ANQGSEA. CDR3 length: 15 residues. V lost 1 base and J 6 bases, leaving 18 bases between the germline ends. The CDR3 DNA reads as TGCAGCGTTGAAGCCCGTGGGCAGGGATTGCCTGAAGCTTTCTTT. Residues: CSVEARGQGLPEAFF.

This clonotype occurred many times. CDR3 sequence: CASGYEQYF. CDR3 sequence (DNA): TGTGCCAGCGGCTACGAGCAGTACTTC. The rearrangement links TRBV7-9 to TRBJ2-7; D ambiguous. CDR1 is SEHNR, CDR2 FQNEAQ, per germline (reference sequence). The CDR3 has 9 residues. V lost 8 bases, J lost 3 bases, and 2 bases lay in between.